Each of the 8 T cell receptor beta chains below was sequenced from the same sample in a study of cytomegalovirus exposure and HLA in healthy donors. Amplification used 60 Vbeta primers and 13 Jbeta primers. Sequenced by immunoSEQ multiplex PCR; TCRdb stores in-frame clones only, minus some. The sample records some 170,000 clones, about 83% being singletons. Sequencing was carried out using PBMCs. The receptors here all came from a female donor in good health and CMV-seronegative.

The gene calls are TRBV28 and TRBJ1-4; no firm D call. Per germline, CDR1 MDHEN and CDR2 SYDVKM. Between the trimmed V and J ends, which lost 6 bases and 4 bases, there was a span of 18 bases. This CDR3 has 16 amino acids. Here the CDR3 reads CASSQSSVALNEKLFF. The CDR3, as DNA: TGTGCCAGCAGCCAATCAAGTGTGGCCCTTAATGAAAAACTGTTTTTT.

This clone was observed a few times. J is TRBJ1-5 and V is TRBV30; D is unresolved. CDR3 length equals 14 residues. Trimming removed 0 bases from V and 8 bases from J, with 14 bases in between. CDR1 and CDR2 (germline): GTSNPN, SVGIG (reference sequence). The CDR3 here is CAWSVRGGLEPQHF. The CDR3 DNA reads TGTGCCTGGAGTGTACGCGGAGGGTTGGAGCCCCAGCATTTT.

This chain connects TRBV7-2 to TRBJ2-3; D is possibly TRBD2 (5 bases). The V gene lost 4 bases and the J gene lost 2 bases, with 13 bases spanning the gap. Germline CDR1 is SGHTA and CDR2 is FQGNSA. The CDR3 runs to 15 residues. Here the CDR3 DNA reads TGTGCCAGCAGCTCCGGGGTGAAGGCCACAGATACGCAGTATTTT. Translating gives CASSSGVKATDTQYF.

This chain joins TRBV7-9 and TRBJ1-2; weak D call: TRBD1 (6 bases). From germline, CDR1 is SEHNR and CDR2 FQNEAQ (reference sequence). Trimming took 3 bases from V and 6 from J, leaving 26 bases between them. The CDR3 covers 18 residues. CDR3 amino acids: CASSLSIRGGRGEDGYTF. CDR3 bases: TGTGCCAGCAGCTTGAGCATTCGCGGGGGGCGTGGGGAGGATGGCTACACCTTC.

Note on this clone: The junction departs from the called germline gene at one end, perhaps through a read error. V and J are TRBV28 and TRBJ2-4; D is uncertain. The CDR3 consists of 13 residues. Germline CDR1 reads MDHEN; CDR2 reads SYDVKM. Written as DNA, the CDR3 is TGTGCCAGCAGTTCCGAATTCGACACCGAGTTTTTCTTC. It specifies CASSSEFDTEFFF.

This rearrangement joins TRBV18 to TRBJ1-2; 8 bases agree with TRBD1. The CDR3 runs 15 residues. In germline, CDR1 is KGHSH, CDR2 LQKENI. V trimming: 3 bases; J trimming: 3 bases; junction bases outside the gene matches: 6. CDR3 DNA: TGTGCCAGCTCACCCCGGACAGGGATAGACTATGGCTACACCTTC. Encoded protein: CASSPRTGIDYGYTF.

The chain recombines TRBV7-6 with TRBJ1-2; no reliable D call. The CDR3 extends over 13 amino acids. The germline V gene encodes CDR1 SGHVS and CDR2 FNYEAQ. The V end was cut by 5 bases, the J end by 8 bases, with 15 bases between. The CDR3 region is CASSPPTISGYTF. CDR3 bases: TGTGCCAGCAGCCCACCGACAATATCCGGCTACACCTTC.

The chain has TRBV30 and TRBJ2-7; a possible D gene is TRBD2 (6 bases). The CDR3 totals 15 residues. The V end lost 3 bases, the J end lost 2 bases, and 17 bases lay between the germline ends. Germline loops: CDR1 GTSNPN, CDR2 SVGIG (reference sequence). CDR3 sequence reads: CAWSGAGPSPYEQYF. The CDR3 bases are TGTGCCTGGAGCGGCGCGGGACCCTCTCCCTACGAGCAGTACTTC.